These T cell receptor beta chains were read from a single sample in a study of blood T cell repertoires in COVID-19. Method: immunoSEQ multiplex PCR; TCRdb's copy keeps in-frame clones and lacks some. Here the sample spans some 80,000 clones, 84% being singletons. The material sequenced was peripheral blood. The receptors derive from a human donor in a cohort sampled during active COVID-19. The CDR3 runs from the conserved cysteine through the conserved F or W. The D gene is left open where the match is weak. Not all rows give a size; the values are once, few, many and, for expanded clones, a class.

CDR3,DNA,D,V,size,J
CASKLELASEQYF,TGTGCCAGCAAATTGGAACTAGCTTCCGAGCAGTACTTC,NA,TRBV2,NA,TRBJ2-7
CASSAYTTHVGEQYF,TGTGCCAGCAGCGCTTACACGACTCATGTAGGCGAGCAGTACTTC,NA,TRBV9,NA,TRBJ2-7
CASSIGSGFNTEAFF,TGTGCCAGTAGTATTGGGTCAGGGTTCAATACTGAAGCTTTCTTT,NA,TRBV19,NA,TRBJ1-1
CATSPSRGNNEQFF,TGTGCCACCAGCCCTTCAAGGGGAAACAATGAGCAGTTCTTC,NA,TRBV15,NA,TRBJ2-1
CASRKNLAGSSYNEQFF,TGCGCCAGCAGAAAAAACCTAGCGGGTAGCTCCTACAATGAGCAGTTCTTC,TRBD2,TRBV10-2,NA,TRBJ2-1
CASSQQGLAGSTDTQYF,TGCGCCAGCAGCCAACAAGGACTAGCGGGGAGCACAGATACGCAGTATTTT,TRBD2,TRBV4-1,NA,TRBJ2-3
CASSLPTLTGELFF,TGTGCCAGCAGCTTACCGACACTGACCGGGGAGCTGTTTTTT,NA,TRBV11-2,once,TRBJ2-2
CASSPMAGGFYEQYF,TGTGCCAGCAGCCCCATGGCAGGGGGTTTCTACGAGCAGTACTTC,TRBD1,TRBV3-1/TRBV3-2,NA,TRBJ2-7
CASTVAGGNNEQFF,TGTGCCAGCACGGTAGCGGGGGGGAACAATGAGCAGTTCTTC,TRBD2,TRBV6-5,NA,TRBJ2-1
CASSPGDYRDYEQYF,TGTGCCAGCAGCCCAGGGGATTACAGAGACTACGAGCAGTACTTC,NA,TRBV27,NA,TRBJ2-7
CASSLSSTGNTIYF,TGTGCCAGCAGTTTATCTTCCACTGGAAACACCATATATTTT,NA,TRBV27,NA,TRBJ1-3
CASTDSYEQYF,TGCGCCAGCACCGACTCATACGAGCAGTACTTC,NA,TRBV5-1,NA,TRBJ2-7
CASSPGGLDSPLHF,TGTGCCAGCTCACCCGGGGGGTTGGATTCACCCCTCCACTTT,NA,TRBV18,NA,TRBJ1-6
CASSLLQGSSLYEQYF,TGTGCCAGCAGTTTATTACAGGGATCATCCCTCTACGAGCAGTACTTC,NA,TRBV27,NA,TRBJ2-7
CASSELAGGTGELFF,TGTGCCAGCAGTGAACTCGCGGGAGGGACCGGGGAGCTGTTTTTT,TRBD2,TRBV6-1,NA,TRBJ2-2
CASSVPEGGGYTF,TGTGCCAGCAGCGTACCTGAAGGGGGCGGCTACACCTTC,TRBD1,TRBV9,NA,TRBJ1-2
CASSLDRKNSPLHF,TGTGCCAGCAGTTTAGACAGAAAAAATTCACCCCTCCACTTT,NA,TRBV27,NA,TRBJ1-6
CASSSQQGTNEKLFF,TGCGCCAGCAGCTCCCAACAGGGGACTAATGAAAAACTGTTTTTT,TRBD1,TRBV5-1,once,TRBJ1-4
CASSLGTGSEQYF,TGTGCCAGCAGCCTGGGGACAGGGTCCGAGCAGTACTTC,TRBD1,TRBV7-3,NA,TRBJ2-7
CASSREDSSPLHF,TGTGCCAGCAGTCGAGAGGATTCCTCACCCCTCCACTTT,NA,TRBV6-5,NA,TRBJ1-6
CATSDKAQGYGYTF,TGTGCCACCAGTGACAAAGCCCAGGGTTATGGCTACACCTTC,NA,TRBV24-1,NA,TRBJ1-2
CASSYDRTGGYEKLFF,TGTGCCAGCAGTTACGACCGGACAGGGGGATATGAAAAACTGTTTTTT,TRBD1,TRBV6-5,NA,TRBJ1-4
CASSLSDRIYGYTF,TGTGCCAGCAGCTTATCAGACAGGATCTATGGCTACACCTTC,NA,TRBV7-8,NA,TRBJ1-2
CASSGTVTYGYTF,TGTGCCAGCAGCGGGACTGTTACATATGGCTACACCTTC,NA,TRBV2,NA,TRBJ1-2
CASSIASTGNTEAFF,TGTGCCAGTAGTATAGCCTCGACAGGGAACACTGAAGCTTTCTTT,NA,TRBV19,NA,TRBJ1-1
CASSSQGAVNTEAFF,TGTGCCAGCAGCTCCCAGGGGGCTGTGAACACTGAAGCTTTCTTT,TRBD1,TRBV6-5,once,TRBJ1-1
CASSLQGLAYEQYF,TGCGCCAGCAGCTTACAGGGGCTAGCCTACGAGCAGTACTTC,TRBD1,TRBV5-1,NA,TRBJ2-7
CASSAGGQNIQYF,TGTGCCAGCAGTGCGGGCGGTCAAAACATTCAGTACTTC,NA,TRBV12-3/TRBV12-4,NA,TRBJ2-4